This T cell receptor beta chain derives from a study of STAT5B mutations in CD4+ large granular lymphocyte leukemia. This table comes from immunoSEQ multiplex PCR, and its TCRdb copy is limited to in-frame clones, with some not included. Of under 30,000 clones listed, roughly 75% were seen once; the top ten hold 3.1%. The CDR3 is 17 residues long. V lost 5 bases, J lost 5 bases, and 15 bases stayed unmatched. The germline V gene encodes CDR1 SQVTM and CDR2 ANQGSEA. The sequence derives from a human donor in good health. The chain has TRBV29-1 and TRBJ2-1, with 10 bases matching TRBD2. The sample comprised CD4+ T cells from blood buffy coats. The CDR3 DNA reads TGCAGCGTTCGGGGGGGTGGAGCGGGAGGGAAAAACAATGAGCAGTTCTTC. Translating gives CSVRGGGAGGKNNEQFF.